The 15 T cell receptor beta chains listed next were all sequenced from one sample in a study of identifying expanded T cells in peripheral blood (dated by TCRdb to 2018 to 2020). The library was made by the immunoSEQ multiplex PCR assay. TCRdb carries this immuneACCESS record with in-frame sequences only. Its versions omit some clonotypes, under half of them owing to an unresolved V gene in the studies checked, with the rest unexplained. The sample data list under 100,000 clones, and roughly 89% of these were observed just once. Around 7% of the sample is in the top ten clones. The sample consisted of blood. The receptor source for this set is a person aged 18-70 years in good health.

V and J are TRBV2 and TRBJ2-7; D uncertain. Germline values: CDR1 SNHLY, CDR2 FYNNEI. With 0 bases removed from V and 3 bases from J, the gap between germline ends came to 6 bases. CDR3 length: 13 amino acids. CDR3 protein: CASSEADHYEQYF. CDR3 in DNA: TGTGCCAGCAGTGAAGCGGATCACTACGAGCAGTACTTC.

CDR3 sequence (DNA): TGTGCTAGTGGTTTCGCAACAGGGCGTTTTACTCGGGGCTACGAGCAGTACTTC. Its protein is CASGFATGRFTRGYEQYF. The chain is built from TRBV12-5 and TRBJ2-7; a weak D match, TRBD1 (6 bases). The germline V and J ends were trimmed by 3 bases and 3 bases, with 24 bases remaining between them. CDR1 LGHNT and CDR2 FRNRAP come from the germline V gene. The CDR3 covers 18 residues.

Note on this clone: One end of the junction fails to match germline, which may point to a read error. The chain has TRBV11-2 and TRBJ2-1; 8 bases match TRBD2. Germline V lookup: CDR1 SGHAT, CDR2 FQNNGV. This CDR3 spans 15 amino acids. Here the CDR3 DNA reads TGTGCCAGCAGCCCAAGGACTAGCTCCCACAATGAGCAGTTCTTC. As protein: CASSPRTSSHNEQFF.

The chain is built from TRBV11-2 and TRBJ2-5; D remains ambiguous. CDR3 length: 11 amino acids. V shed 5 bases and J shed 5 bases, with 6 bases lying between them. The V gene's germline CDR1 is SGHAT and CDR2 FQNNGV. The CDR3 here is CASSIGETQYF. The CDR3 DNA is TGTGCCAGCAGCATCGGGGAGACCCAGTACTTC. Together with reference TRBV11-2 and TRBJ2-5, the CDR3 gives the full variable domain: EAGVAQSPRYKIIEKRQSVAFWCNPISGHATLYWYQQILGQGPKLLIQFQNNGVVDDSQLPKDRFSAERLKGVDSTLKIQPAKLEDSAVYLCASSIGETQYFGPGTRLLVL.

CDR3 sequence reads: CASSRGQGTDTQYF. The CDR3 DNA reads as TGTGCCAGCAGTCGCGGACAGGGCACAGATACGCAGTATTTT. The chain is built from TRBV6-5 and TRBJ2-3; 7 nucleotides line up with TRBD1. The CDR3 has 14 amino acids. V was pared by 5 bases and J by 1 base, with 3 bases of the junction left unmatched. Germline V gene sequence: CDR1 MNHEY, CDR2 SVGAGI.

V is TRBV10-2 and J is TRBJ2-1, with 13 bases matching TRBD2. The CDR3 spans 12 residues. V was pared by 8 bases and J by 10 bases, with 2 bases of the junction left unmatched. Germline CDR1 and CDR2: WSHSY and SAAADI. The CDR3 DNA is TGCGCCAGCGCACTAGCGGGGGGGGAGCAGTTCTTC. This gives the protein CASALAGGEQFF.

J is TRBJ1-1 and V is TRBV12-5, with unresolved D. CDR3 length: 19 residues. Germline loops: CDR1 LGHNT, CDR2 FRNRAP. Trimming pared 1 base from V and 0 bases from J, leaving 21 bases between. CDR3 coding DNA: TGTGCTAGTGGTTTGGCCCATAAAGCGGGTCGAACTATGAACACTGAAGCTTTCTTT. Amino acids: CASGLAHKAGRTMNTEAFF.

As DNA, the CDR3 is TGTGCCAGCACCTGGACAGGGGAAAGTCAGCCCCAGCATTTT. Translated, it gives CASTWTGESQPQHF. This sequence joins TRBV6-1 and TRBJ1-5, with 9 nucleotides matching TRBD1. Germline V CDR1 and CDR2: MNHNS, SASEGT. This CDR3 has 14 residues. Trimming removed 7 bases from V and 6 bases from J; junction bases left unmatched: 7.

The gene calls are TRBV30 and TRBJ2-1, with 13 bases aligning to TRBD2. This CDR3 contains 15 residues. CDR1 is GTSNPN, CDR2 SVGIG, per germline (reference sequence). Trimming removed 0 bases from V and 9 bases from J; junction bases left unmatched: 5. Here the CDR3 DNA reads TGTGCCTGGAGTGTACTAGCGGGGGGGCCGGGTGAGCAGTTCTTC. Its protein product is CAWSVLAGGPGEQFF.

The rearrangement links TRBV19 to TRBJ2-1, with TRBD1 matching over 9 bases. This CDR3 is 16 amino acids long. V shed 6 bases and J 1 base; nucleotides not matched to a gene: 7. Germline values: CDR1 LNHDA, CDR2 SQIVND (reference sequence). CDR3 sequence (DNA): TGTGCCAGTAGCGTCGGGGGGACAGGGTCCTACAATGAGCAGTTCTTC. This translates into CASSVGGTGSYNEQFF. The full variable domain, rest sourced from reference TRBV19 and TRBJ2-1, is DGGITQSPKYLFRKEGQNVTLSCEQNLNHDAMYWYRQDPGQGLRLIYYSQIVNDFQKGDIAEGYSVSREKKESFPLTVTSAQKNPTAFYLCASSVGGTGSYNEQFFGPGTRLTVL.

The CDR3 nucleotides are TGTGCCAGCAGCTTAGATTCAGGGAACTATGGCTACACCTTC. Translation gives CASSLDSGNYGYTF. The chain employs TRBV11-3 and TRBJ1-2, with TRBD1 as a possible D gene (5 bases). Germline CDR1 SGHNT, CDR2 YENEEA. The CDR3 consists of 14 residues. Trimming stripped 0 bases from V and 2 bases from J, with 7 bases between.

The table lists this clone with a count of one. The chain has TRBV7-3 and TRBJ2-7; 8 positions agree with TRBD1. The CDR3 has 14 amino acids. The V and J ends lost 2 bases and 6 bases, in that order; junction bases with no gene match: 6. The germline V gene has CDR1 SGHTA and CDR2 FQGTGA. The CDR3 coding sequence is TGTGCCAGCAGCTTACAGGGGGCAATCGGCGAGCAGTACTTC. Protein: CASSLQGAIGEQYF.

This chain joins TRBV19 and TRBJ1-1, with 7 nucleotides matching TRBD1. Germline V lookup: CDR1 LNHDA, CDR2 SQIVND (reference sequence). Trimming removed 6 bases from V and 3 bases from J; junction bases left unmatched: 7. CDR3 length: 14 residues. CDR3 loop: CASRSQGEDTEAFF. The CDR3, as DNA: TGTGCCAGTAGGTCCCAGGGGGAGGACACTGAAGCTTTCTTT.

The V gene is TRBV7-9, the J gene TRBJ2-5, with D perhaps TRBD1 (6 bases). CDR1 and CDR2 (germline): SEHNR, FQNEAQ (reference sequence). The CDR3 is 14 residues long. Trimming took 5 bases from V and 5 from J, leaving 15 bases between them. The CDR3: CASSLSQGRETQYF. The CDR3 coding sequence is TGTGCCAGCAGCCTGTCACAGGGTCGGGAGACCCAGTACTTC.

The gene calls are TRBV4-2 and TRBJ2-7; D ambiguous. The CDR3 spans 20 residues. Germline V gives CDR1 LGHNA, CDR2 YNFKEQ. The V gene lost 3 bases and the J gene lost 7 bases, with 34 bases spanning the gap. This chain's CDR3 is CASSHFKTPQASRTTEEQYF. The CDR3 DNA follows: TGTGCCAGCAGCCACTTTAAAACACCCCAGGCCTCCAGAACTACGGAAGAGCAGTACTTC.